The TCR beta chain described here comes from a study of blood T cell repertoires in COVID-19. Original handling: Reference gene primer amplification gave estimated nucleated cell counts. This table comes from immunoSEQ multiplex PCR, and its TCRdb copy is limited to in-frame clones, with some not included. The V and J calls and clone size come from that table; D and trimming were worked out from the DNA. The table lists some 500,000 clones, 85% to 90% of them singletons. The material sequenced was peripheral blood. This receptor was obtained from a woman between 45 and 65 years old with COVID-19, enrolled during active disease.

DNA of the CDR3: TGCGCCAGCAGCTCGGGACTCCTCGTCAAGAATGAAAAACTGTTTTTT. It is translated as CASSSGLLVKNEKLFF. The V and J genes are TRBV5-1 and TRBJ1-4; the D gene is possibly TRBD1 (5 bases). The CDR3 is 16 amino acids. V lost 3 bases to trimming and J lost 5 bases, with 17 bases between them. Germline V gene data show CDR1 as SGHRS and CDR2 as YFSETQ.